This is a list of T cell receptor beta chains from one sample in a study of T cells in Graves' hyperthyroidism and ophthalmopathy. TCRdb fed the multiplex PCR reads into MiXCR, producing one record per CDR3 protein. This sample has under 600,000 distinct CDR3 sequences; more than 15% occur once, and the top ten carry around 3.5%. Input material: blood. The receptors derive from a woman in her thirties or forties with Graves' ophthalmopathy. The CDR3 runs from the conserved cysteine through the conserved F or W. A D gene is named only where the DNA matches it firmly. Rows may omit the clone size; those that give it use once, few, many or a size class.

D	V	J	length	size	CDR3	DNA
TRBD2	TRBV5-5	TRBJ2-1	19	-	CASSLEVRSSGRSYNEQFF	TGTGCCAGCAGCTTGGAAGTACGGAGTAGCGGGAGATCCTACAATGAGCAGTTCTTC
-	TRBV4-1	TRBJ1-6	15	-	CASSQDRGSNSPLHF	TGCGCCAGCAGCCAAGATCGAGGGAGTAATTCACCCCTCCACTTT
-	TRBV5-6	TRBJ1-3	16	few	CASSLAVGSSGNTIYF	TGTGCCAGCAGCTTGGCGGTTGGCAGCTCTGGAAACACCATATATTTT
-	TRBV28	TRBJ2-3	14	many	CASNSGGPSDTQYF	TGTGCCAGCAACTCCGGGGGGCCGTCAGATACGCAGTATTTT
TRBD2	TRBV6-1	TRBJ2-7	15	-	CASRLAGTGSYEQYF	TGTGCCAGCAGGCTAGCGGGCACAGGCTCCTACGAGCAGTACTTC
TRBD2	TRBV4-1	TRBJ2-4	18	-	CASSPGLAGGIAKNIQYF	TGCGCCAGCAGCCCCGGACTAGCGGGGGGTATAGCCAAAAACATTCAGTACTTC
-	TRBV6-1	TRBJ1-1	13	many	CASSDRVTTEAFF	TGTGCCAGCAGTGATAGGGTAACCACTGAAGCTTTCTTT
TRBD2	TRBV5-5	TRBJ2-3	17	-	CASSSRPGGGGTDTQYF	TGTGCCAGCAGCTCCCGCCCGGGCGGGGGAGGGACAGATACGCAGTATTTT
-	TRBV2	TRBJ2-1	12	once	CASRLTSNEQFF	TGTGCCAGCAGGTTGACTAGCAATGAGCAGTTCTTC
-	TRBV11-2	TRBJ2-1	15	few	CASSPAVGTYNEQFF	TGTGCCAGCAGCCCCGCGGTGGGGACGTACAATGAGCAGTTCTTC
TRBD1	TRBV11-2	TRBJ2-1	15	many	CASSFMGQSYNEQFF	TGTGCCAGCAGCTTTATGGGACAGAGTTACAATGAGCAGTTCTTC
-	TRBV20-1	TRBJ2-3	12	-	CSAKGGTDTQYF	TGCAGTGCTAAGGGGGGCACAGATACGCAGTATTTT
TRBD1	TRBV12-3/TRBV12-4	TRBJ1-2	13	-	CASSWATGDGYTF	TGTGCCAGCAGTTGGGCGACAGGGGATGGCTACACCTTC
-	TRBV20-1	TRBJ1-1	14	-	CSASGTTSGTEAFF	TGCAGTGCTAGTGGGACGACAAGCGGCACTGAAGCTTTCTTT
-	TRBV2	TRBJ2-1	12	many	CASRVVLRLQFF	TGTGCCAGCAGAGTAGTTTTGCGCCTCCAGTTCTTC
-	TRBV28	TRBJ1-5	15	many	CASESRVGKDQPQHF	TGTGCCAGCGAATCCAGGGTGGGTAAGGATCAGCCCCAGCATTTT
-	TRBV5-1	TRBJ1-2	13	many	CASSLEGSGGYTF	TGCGCCAGCAGCTTGGAAGGGTCAGGAGGCTACACCTTC
-	TRBV6-1	TRBJ2-5	12	-	CASMGSQETQYF	TGTGCCAGCATGGGCAGCCAAGAGACCCAGTACTTC
-	TRBV5-6	TRBJ1-5	12	few	CASSNLNQPQHF	TGTGCCAGCAGCAATCTCAATCAGCCCCAGCATTTT
-	TRBV30	TRBJ2-7	12	many	CAWSVWGTEQYF	TGTGCCTGGAGTGTGTGGGGGACCGAGCAGTACTTC
-	TRBV20-1	TRBJ2-7	14	many	CSAREWGSAGEQYF	TGCAGTGCTAGAGAGTGGGGCTCCGCGGGCGAGCAGTACTTC
-	TRBV29-1	TRBJ2-5	13	few	CSLSPGAGETQYF	TGCAGTCTTTCCCCAGGGGCTGGAGAGACCCAGTACTTC
-	TRBV5-1	TRBJ2-2	14	-	CASSLDPNTGELFF	TGCGCCAGCAGCTTGGACCCTAACACCGGGGAGCTGTTTTTT
-	TRBV6-1	TRBJ2-7	13	-	CASKLSVSYEQYF	TGTGCCAGCAAACTTTCGGTCTCCTACGAGCAGTACTTC